One T cell receptor beta chain is described in this entry. This record comes from a study of blood T cell repertoires in COVID-19. Across the whole study: The cDNA or gDNA used as material had been derived from T cells, B-cell-depleted T cells, or PBMCs.

Allocation to cohorts depended on clinical history reported by the participants. Original analysis: Quantification of nucleated cells was approximated via reference gene primer amplification. Measured with immunoSEQ multiplex PCR; TCRdb has only the in-frame clones, and not every one. V, J and clone size are those of that table, while D and trimming were read from the DNA. Here the sample spans about 200,000 clones, roughly 84% being singletons. The germline V gene encodes CDR1 LNHDA and CDR2 SQIVND (reference sequence). This CDR3 contains 12 residues. Trimming stripped 5 bases from V and 7 bases from J, with 6 bases between.

The chain is built from TRBV19 and TRBJ1-6; D is undetermined. The TCR sequence derives from a young woman who had been exposed to COVID-19. Specimen: PBMCs or T cells enriched from blood (not recorded which). The CDR3: CASSVQNSPLHF. The CDR3 DNA sequence: TGTGCCAGTAGTGTTCAAAATTCACCCCTCCACTTT.